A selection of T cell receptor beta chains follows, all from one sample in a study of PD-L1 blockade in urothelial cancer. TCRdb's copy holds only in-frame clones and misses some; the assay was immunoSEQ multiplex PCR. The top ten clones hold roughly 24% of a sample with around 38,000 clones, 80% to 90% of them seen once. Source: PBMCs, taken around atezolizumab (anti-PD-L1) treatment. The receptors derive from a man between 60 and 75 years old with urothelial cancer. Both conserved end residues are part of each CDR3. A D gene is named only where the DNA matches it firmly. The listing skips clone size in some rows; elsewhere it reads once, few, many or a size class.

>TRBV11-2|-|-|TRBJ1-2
TGTGCCAGCAGCCTTAAAACCGACAGTAACTATGGCTACACCTTC
CASSLKTDSNYGYTF
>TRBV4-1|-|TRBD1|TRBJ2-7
TGCGCCAGCAGCCAGACAGGGTTGTCCTACGAGCAGTACTTC
CASSQTGLSYEQYF
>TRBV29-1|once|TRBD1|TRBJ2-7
TGCAGCGTTGAAGATTCACCCGAGACAGGGGCCGTTTACGAGCAGTACTTC
CSVEDSPETGAVYEQYF
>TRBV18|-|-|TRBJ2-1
TGTGCCAGCTCACCGCCCGGTCGGGGGAATGATGAACAGTTCTTC
CASSPPGRGNDEQFF
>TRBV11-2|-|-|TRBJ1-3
TGTGCCAGCGGAGCGCTGAGCTCTGGAAACACCATATATTTT
CASGALSSGNTIYF
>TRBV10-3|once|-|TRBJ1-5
TGTGCCATCAGTGACAGGGGCCAAGGGGATCAGCCCCAGCATTTT
CAISDRGQGDQPQHF
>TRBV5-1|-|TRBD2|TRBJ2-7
TGCGCCAGCAGCAGGGGCCAGGGGACTAGGACGCAGCAGTACTTC
CASSRGQGTRTQQYF
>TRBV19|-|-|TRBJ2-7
TGTGCCAGTAGTATAACCAGGGCCTACGAGCAGTACTTC
CASSITRAYEQYF
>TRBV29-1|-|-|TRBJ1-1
TGCAGCGCCGGACCGGGGGAGGCATTGGGGAACACTGAAGCTTTCTTT
CSAGPGEALGNTEAFF
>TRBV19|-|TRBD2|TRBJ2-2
TGTGCCAGTACGGGGGGATACCGGGAGCTGTTTTTT
CASTGGYRELFF
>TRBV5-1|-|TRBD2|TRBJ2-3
TGCGCCAGCAGCCCAAGACTAGCGGGGGTGCGGAGCACAGATACGCAGTATTTT
CASSPRLAGVRSTDTQYF
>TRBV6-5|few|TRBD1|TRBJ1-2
TGTGCCAGCAGTTCACCGGACAGGGGGGATTATGGCTACACCTTC
CASSSPDRGDYGYTF
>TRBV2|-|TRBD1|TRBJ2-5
TGTGCCAGCAGTTCCTTGGACAGGGGAAGAGAGACCCAGTACTTC
CASSSLDRGRETQYF
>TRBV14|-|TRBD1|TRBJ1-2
TGTGCCAGCAGCCAAGACAGGGGGACCTATGGCTACACCTTC
CASSQDRGTYGYTF
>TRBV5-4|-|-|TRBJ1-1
TGTGCCAGCAGCCGGGGGAGTCGGAGCACTGAAGCTTTCTTT
CASSRGSRSTEAFF
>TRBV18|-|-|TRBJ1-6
TGTGCCAGCTCACCACTAGACAGATCCGATTCACCCCTCCACTTT
CASSPLDRSDSPLHF
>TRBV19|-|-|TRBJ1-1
TGTGCCAGTAGTAAGACAACGGGGAGCACTGAAGCTTTCTTT
CASSKTTGSTEAFF
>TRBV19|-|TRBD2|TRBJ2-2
TGTGCCAGTAACCCCTCGGGACTAGCGGGAACGTCCGGGGAGCTGTTTTTT
CASNPSGLAGTSGELFF
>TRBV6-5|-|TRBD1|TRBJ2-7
TGTGCCAGCAGCCCCCAACAGGGGGCCCGGTACGAGCAGTACTTC
CASSPQQGARYEQYF
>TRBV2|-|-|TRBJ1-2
TGTGCCAGCAGTGACAGGCGAGCTAACTATGGCTACACCTTC
CASSDRRANYGYTF
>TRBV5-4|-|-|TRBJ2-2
TGTGCCAGCAGCTTGGGACTACTGAACACCGGGGAGCTGTTTTTT
CASSLGLLNTGELFF
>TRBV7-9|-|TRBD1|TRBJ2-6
TGTGCCAGCAGCTTAGCCAGGGGGACAGGAAACTCTGGGGCCAACGTCCTGACTTTC
CASSLARGTGNSGANVLTF
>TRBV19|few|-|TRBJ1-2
TGTGCCAGTAGTCTGCCAGGGGATGGCTACACCTTC
CASSLPGDGYTF
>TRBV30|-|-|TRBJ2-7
TGTGCCTGGAGTAGGGGCAGGGGTCCCCACGAGCAGTACTTC
CAWSRGRGPHEQYF
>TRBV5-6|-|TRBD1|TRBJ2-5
TGTGCCAGCAGTCGGAGGACAGGGCATGGGGAGACCCAGTACTTC
CASSRRTGHGETQYF
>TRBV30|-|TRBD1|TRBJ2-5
TGTGCCTGGAGTGATGACAGGGGAAAGTACTTC
CAWSDDRGKYF
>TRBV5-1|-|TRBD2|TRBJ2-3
TGCGCCAGCAGCTTGGCTCGGGCTAGCGGGGGCACAGATACGCAGTATTTT
CASSLARASGGTDTQYF
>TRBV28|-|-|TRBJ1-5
TGTGCCAGCAGTGGACAGCAGCCCCAGCATTTT
CASSGQQPQHF